This TCR beta chain was captured by sequencing in a study of regulatory T cells in long-lasting Graves disease. This CDR3 contains 12 residues. Germline CDR1 LNHNV, CDR2 YYDKDF (reference sequence). V was trimmed by 9 bases and J by 4 bases, leaving 10 bases between them. This clonotype was observed at least ten times. Specified time point: newly diagnosed GD, antithyroid drugs for less than 3 months. Making the TCR library involved RNA that had been extracted from PBMCs. Arm-PCR of CDR3 regions with iRepertoire HTBI primers generated TCR beta libraries. TCRdb re-analysed the multiplex PCR reads in MiXCR, keeping a single row per CDR3 protein. The sample records over 500,000 distinct CDR3 sequences, under 20% being singletons. These same data were also listed under a study on T cells in Graves' hyperthyroidism and ophthalmopathy.

V gene TRBV15 combines with J gene TRBJ1-5; no clear D gene. The source is a woman in her 30s with Graves disease. The material sequenced was peripheral blood mononuclear cells (PBMCs), taken at new diagnosis, from a patient treated with antithyroid drugs. CDR3 sequence (DNA): TGTGCCACAAGACGGCTGAATCAGCCCCAGCATTTT. Translated, it gives CATRRLNQPQHF.